This entry lists 13 T cell receptor beta chains sequenced from one sample in a study of blood T cell repertoires in COVID-19. The repertoire was sequenced with immunoSEQ multiplex PCR; TCRdb's copy has only in-frame clones and lacks some. The profile shows 230,000 or so clones, 84% of them singletons. Material for sequencing was PBMCs or T cells enriched from blood (not recorded which). The receptor set was obtained from a man aged 50 or older who had recovered from COVID-19.

This sequence joins TRBV27 and TRBJ1-5; D gene uncertain. Germline CDR1 and CDR2: MNHEY and SMNVEV (reference sequence). This CDR3 contains 14 residues. Trimming took off 6 bases at V and 0 bases at J, with 9 bases between the two ends. CDR3 bases: TGTGCCAGCAGCAGATGGGCTAGCAATCAGCCCCAGCATTTT. Protein: CASSRWASNQPQHF.

V usage is TRBV2 and J usage is TRBJ2-1, with a weak D call TRBD1 (5 bases). V lost 7 bases to trimming and J lost 6 bases, with 19 bases between them. There are 15 residues in the CDR3. Germline CDR1 and CDR2: SNHLY and FYNNEI. CDR3 amino acids: CASNEVRVVSNEQFF. The CDR3 bases are TGTGCCAGCAACGAGGTCAGGGTCGTTTCCAATGAGCAGTTCTTC.

The gene calls are TRBV5-1 and TRBJ2-5; possibly TRBD2 for D (6 bases). Germline V lookup: CDR1 SGHRS, CDR2 YFSETQ. Between the trimmed V and J ends, which lost 4 bases and 5 bases, there was a span of 12 bases. CDR3 length: 13 residues. CDR3 DNA: TGCGCCAGCAGCGGGCGGGGTGATGAGACCCAGTACTTC. Translated, it gives CASSGRGDETQYF.

The genes are TRBV20-1 and TRBJ1-4, with a weak D call TRBD1 (5 bases). The germline V gene has CDR1 DFQATT and CDR2 SNEGSKA (reference sequence). This CDR3 has 16 residues. V was cut by 3 bases and J by 0 bases, with 14 bases left in between. For the CDR3, the DNA is TGCAGTGCTAGTGACAGAAAAACAACAACTAATGAAAAACTGTTTTTT. It codes for CSASDRKTTTNEKLFF.

The chain couples TRBV12-3 or TRBV12-4 to TRBJ1-6; 8 bases match TRBD1. There are 13 residues in the CDR3. Germline trimming cut 3 bases from V and 14 bases from J; bases unmatched to any gene: 6. Here the CDR3 reads CASSLADRAALHF. The CDR3 region has the DNA TGTGCCAGCAGTTTGGCGGACAGGGCGGCCCTCCACTTT.

There are a few counts of this clone. CDR3 nucleotides: TGTGCCACCCAAGACACTAGCACAGATACGCAGTATTTT. Encoded protein: CATQDTSTDTQYF. The V gene is TRBV15, the J gene TRBJ2-3; D is unclear. CDR1 is LNHNV and CDR2 is YYDKDF in the germline V gene (reference sequence). The CDR3 covers 13 residues. V was trimmed by 8 bases and J by 0 bases, leaving 9 bases between them.

The V call is TRBV7-6, the J call TRBJ2-7; 8 bases line up with TRBD1. This CDR3 has 15 amino acids. V dropped 5 bases and J dropped 0; count of bases not matched to a gene: 6. Per germline, CDR1 SGHVS and CDR2 FNYEAQ. In DNA form, the CDR3 reads TGTGCCAGCAGCCGGACAGGGTTCAGCTCCTACGAGCAGTACTTC. Protein sequence: CASSRTGFSSYEQYF.

This chain links TRBV4-2 with TRBJ1-2; no clear D. Germline V lookup: CDR1 LGHNA, CDR2 YNFKEQ. V gave up 0 bases and J gave up 3 bases, with 14 bases separating them. The CDR3 covers 16 residues. The CDR3 sequence: CASSQDWAKPDYGYTF. The CDR3 DNA is TGTGCCAGCAGCCAAGATTGGGCAAAGCCGGACTATGGCTACACCTTC.

This clone was counted between two and nine times. J is TRBJ2-1 and V is TRBV7-2, with 8 bases lining up with TRBD2. This CDR3 comprises 17 residues. CDR1 and CDR2 from the germline V gene are SGHTA and FQGNSA. The V gene end was trimmed by 4 bases and the J gene end by 3 bases; junction bases not matched to a gene: 11. The CDR3 DNA is TGTGCCAGCAGCTGGGGAAGCGGGAGCCCTTTCTACAATGAGCAGTTCTTC. Its protein product is CASSWGSGSPFYNEQFF.

The chain recombines TRBV29-1 with TRBJ1-2; D gene ambiguous. The V end was cut by 2 bases, the J end by 7 bases, with 23 bases between. The CDR3 has 16 amino acids. Germline lookup yields CDR1 SQVTM and CDR2 ANQGSEA. This chain's CDR3 is CSVEPPSGSRAGGYTF. In DNA form, the CDR3 reads TGCAGCGTTGAACCCCCCAGCGGGAGCCGGGCTGGTGGCTACACCTTC. The full variable domain, completed using reference TRBV29-1 and TRBJ1-2, is SAVISQKPSRDICQRGTSLTIQCQVDSQVTMMFWYRQQPGQSLTLIATANQGSEATYESGFVIDKFPISRPNLTFSTLTVSNMSPEDSSIYLCSVEPPSGSRAGGYTFGSGTRLTVV.

The chain uses TRBV24-1 and TRBJ2-1; 8 bases line up with TRBD1. Trimming at V came to 1 base and at J to 8 bases, leaving 6 bases not matched to a gene. Germline assignment: CDR1 KGHDR and CDR2 SFDVKD. The CDR3 runs 15 residues. The CDR3 DNA follows: TGTGCCACCAGTGATTTTGCCAGGGGGCGCGATGAGCAGTTCTTC. The encoded protein is CATSDFARGRDEQFF.

Only a few counts were recorded for this clone. This chain links TRBV12-5 with TRBJ2-1, with 9 bases lining up with TRBD2. With 6 bases clipped from V and 5 bases from J, the junction kept 14 bases outside the gene matches. The CDR3 contains 17 residues. In germline, CDR1 is LGHNT, CDR2 FRNRAP. Written as DNA, the CDR3 is TGTGCTAGTGGCCTAGGGACTGGCGGGGGGGCCCACAATGAGCAGTTCTTC. Its protein product is CASGLGTGGGAHNEQFF.

V usage is TRBV10-2 and J usage is TRBJ1-2, with TRBD1 matching 9 bases. Looked up from germline, CDR1 is WSHSY and CDR2 is SAAADI. Trimming cost V 3 bases and J 5 bases; bases outside gene matches: 4. The CDR3 has 14 amino acids. CDR3 loop: CASSDGQGPYGYTF. In DNA, the CDR3 is TGCGCCAGCAGTGATGGACAGGGGCCGTATGGCTACACCTTC.